The 24 T cell receptor beta chains below were found in one sample sequenced in a study of read filtering for tumor transcriptome and immune sequencing. From around 0.4 ug of RNA, a library with molecular barcoded alpha/delta and beta/gamma adaptors was made. TCRdb ran MiXCR on the reads and lists one entry per CDR3 protein. This table has roughly 38,000 distinct CDR3 sequences, roughly 13% appearing once. Material: a population of CD138-negative cells sorted from bone marrow. The receptors stem from a donor at least 40 years old with multiple myeloma.

This clonotype was picked up many times. This chain joins TRBV29-1 and TRBJ2-7; tentatively, D is TRBD1 (6 bases). CDR3 length: 13 residues. Germline values: CDR1 SQVTM, CDR2 ANQGSEA. Trimming took 4 bases from V and 3 from J, leaving 13 bases between them. Written as DNA, the CDR3 is TGCAGCGTTGCTATAACAGGGAGCTACGAGCAGTACTTC. Its protein is CSVAITGSYEQYF.

This clonotype was counted ten times or more. The chain recombines TRBV20-1 with TRBJ2-7; D ambiguous. The ends were cut back, 5 bases at V and 12 bases at J, with 17 bases in the middle. This CDR3 comprises 11 residues. Germline V gene data show CDR1 as DFQATT and CDR2 as SNEGSKA (reference sequence). The CDR3 reads CSAPLNQVRYF. The CDR3 DNA reads TGCAGTGCTCCCCTAAACCAGGTTAGGTACTTC.

This clonotype was recorded many times. CDR3: CASSHGTRADTQYF. The CDR3 DNA reads TGTGCCAGCAGCCACGGGACTAGGGCAGATACGCAGTATTTT. This chain connects TRBV3-1 to TRBJ2-3; 8 bases match TRBD2. Germline-derived CDR1 and CDR2 are LGHDT and YNNKEL (reference sequence). The CDR3 consists of 14 residues. The V segment lost 3 bases and the J segment 4 bases; nucleotides outside the gene matches: 3.

There are many counts of this clonotype. The rearrangement links TRBV7-2 to TRBJ1-2; D uncertain. Germline CDR1 and CDR2: SGHTA and FQGNSA. The CDR3 runs 13 residues. V lost 2 bases, J lost 4 bases, and 8 bases lay in between. As DNA, the CDR3 is TGTGCCAGCAGCTTAAACAGAGGCTATGGCTACACCTTC. This gives the protein CASSLNRGYGYTF. Together with reference TRBV7-2 and TRBJ1-2, the CDR3 gives the full variable domain: GAGVSQSPSNKVTEKGKDVELRCDPISGHTALYWYRQSLGQGLEFLIYFQGNSAPDKSGLPSDRFSAERTGGSVSTLTIQRTQQEDSAVYLCASSLNRGYGYTFGSGTRLTVV.

This clonotype was detected many times. The genes are TRBV7-8 and TRBJ1-1, with D possibly matching TRBD1 (5 bases). V shed 3 bases and J shed 5 bases, with 13 bases lying between them. From germline, CDR1 is SGHVS and CDR2 FQNEAQ. This CDR3 region has 14 residues. The CDR3 DNA reads TGTGCCAGCAGCTTGGGACGGGTCGTTACTGAAGCTTTCTTT. This codes for CASSLGRVVTEAFF.

CDR3 residues: CSAGPLGIDEQFF. For the CDR3, the DNA is TGCAGTGCTGGGCCGTTGGGTATAGATGAGCAGTTCTTC. The rearrangement links TRBV20-1 to TRBJ2-1; D remains unclear. Trimming removed 5 bases from V and 8 bases from J, with 16 bases in between. CDR1 DFQATT and CDR2 SNEGSKA come from the germline V gene (reference sequence). The CDR3 is 13 amino acids.

Concerning this clonotype itself: Only one base separates this from a far larger clonotype, so it likely reflects a read error. The V gene is TRBV6-2 or TRBV6-3, the J gene TRBJ2-7, with 8 nucleotides matching TRBD2. Trimming took 8 bases from V and 7 from J; bases not matched to a gene: 19. Per germline, CDR1 MNHEY and CDR2 SVGEGT. This CDR3 spans 16 amino acids. The CDR3 sequence: CASSSPGLGSYNEQYF. CDR3 nucleotides: TGTGCCAGCTCCAGCCCGGGACTAGGATCCTACAATGAGCAGTACTTC.

This clonotype appeared many times. The rearrangement links TRBV5-6 to TRBJ2-7, with D hard to call. The V and J ends lost 1 base and 6 bases respectively, with 8 bases between them. The CDR3 sequence is 12 residues long. Looked up from germline, CDR1 is SGHDT and CDR2 is YYEEEE. CDR3 residues: CASSLPPGEQYF. The CDR3 bases are TGTGCCAGCAGCTTGCCGCCCGGCGAGCAGTACTTC.

To note about this clonotype: One base away lies a much larger clone, so this may be a sequencing read error. The CDR3 sequence is CIVDSASSPFF. As DNA, the CDR3 is TGCATCGTTGATTCCGCTTCCTCACCGTTCTTC. The chain links TRBV29-1 to TRBJ2-1; D remains ambiguous. The germline V gene has CDR1 SQVTM and CDR2 ANQGSEA. The CDR3 runs to 11 residues.

The rearrangement links TRBV7-9 to TRBJ1-2, with D perhaps TRBD1 (6 bases). The CDR3 has 15 residues. Deletions cut 5 bases from V and 5 bases from J, with 18 bases between. Germline-derived CDR1 and CDR2 are SEHNR and FQNEAQ (reference sequence). The DNA for the CDR3 is TGTGCCAGCAGCCCTCAAGTCCCAGGGGAGTATGGCTACACCTTC. Protein sequence: CASSPQVPGEYGYTF.

This clonotype appeared a few times. In this CDR3 the conserved last residue, phenylalanine or tryptophan, is missing, so a read error is likely. The limits of the CDR3 on the DNA are not certain, so only TCRdb's listed CDR3 is given. This chain joins TRBV4-1 and TRBJ2-1; the D segment call TRBD1 is taken from the table without a DNA check. Germline CDR1 and CDR2: MGHRA and YSYEKL. The CDR3 numbers 13 amino acids, ends counted. CDR3 sequence reads: CASSQGPGPPRCY.

By its share, this clonotype is medium-sized (0.01 to 0.1%). The genes are TRBV12-3 or TRBV12-4 and TRBJ2-1; TRBD1 matches at 8 bases. Unmatched junction bases numbered 6, after V lost 5 bases and J lost 9 bases. The CDR3 extends over 13 amino acids. The CDR3, as DNA: TGTGCCAGCAGTGCAGGGGGCCTCGGTGAGCAGTTCTTC. Amino acid sequence: CASSAGGLGEQFF.

This clonotype appeared many times. The J gene is TRBJ2-2, the V gene TRBV27, with 11 bases lining up with TRBD1. CDR1 is MNHEY and CDR2 is SMNVEV in the germline V gene (reference sequence). This CDR3 region has 17 residues. Trimming took 8 bases from V and 6 from J; bases not matched to a gene: 14. For the CDR3, the DNA is TGTGCCAGCCTAGCTCATAAACCGGGACAGGGGGCCGGGGAGCTGTTTTTT. Translated: CASLAHKPGQGAGELFF.

This clonotype was observed many times. V gene TRBV4-2 combines with J gene TRBJ2-7; D uncertain. The CDR3 runs to 14 residues. Germline CDR1 LGHNA, CDR2 YNFKEQ. The V end was cut by 3 bases, the J end by 4 bases, with 13 bases between. The CDR3 DNA reads as TGTGCCAGCAGCCACCCCAGTTCCGAATACGAGCAGTACTTC. It yields the protein CASSHPSSEYEQYF.

Ten or more counts support this clonotype. This chain connects TRBV28 to TRBJ2-7, with 9 bases fitting TRBD1. The CDR3 runs 14 residues. J gave up 3 bases and V 5 bases, and 5 bases lay outside the gene matches. In germline, CDR1 is MDHEN, CDR2 SYDVKM. The CDR3: CASSQTGQGYEQYF. CDR3 DNA sequence: TGTGCCAGCAGTCAGACGGGACAGGGCTACGAGCAGTACTTC.

V gene TRBV28 combines with J gene TRBJ2-3; D is perhaps TRBD2 (5 bases). The germline V gene encodes CDR1 MDHEN and CDR2 SYDVKM. V was cut by 4 bases and J by 2 bases, with 13 bases left in between. The CDR3 extends over 15 amino acids. Written as DNA, the CDR3 is TGTGCCAGCAGTTCTAGCTCCTCTCTCACAGATACGCAGTATTTT. Residues: CASSSSSSLTDTQYF.

At least ten counts were recorded for this clonotype. The chain combines TRBV29-1 with TRBJ2-5; TRBD1 might be the D (7 bases). The CDR3 has 13 amino acids. V lost 7 bases, J lost 3 bases, and 15 bases lay in between. Germline V CDR1 and CDR2: SQVTM, ANQGSEA. CDR3: CSAAGGIKETQYF. The CDR3 bases are TGCAGCGCAGCAGGGGGGATTAAAGAGACCCAGTACTTC.

In this sample, this clonotype turned up many times. The genes are TRBV6-2 or TRBV6-3 and TRBJ2-1, with 7 bases matching TRBD2. The CDR3 has 12 amino acids. CDR1 MNHEY and CDR2 SVGEGT come from the germline V gene. J lost 15 bases, V lost 5 bases, and 10 bases had no gene match. The CDR3 spells CASSRRDYIGFF. The CDR3 DNA follows: TGTGCCAGCAGTCGCCGGGACTATATTGGGTTCTTC.

This clonotype was counted at least ten times. This may be a read error, as it is one base from a much larger clone. The genes are TRBV6-5 and TRBJ1-4, with D hard to call. Germline CDR1 and CDR2: MNHEY and SVGAGI. There are 15 residues in the CDR3. Trimming removed 6 bases at V and 9 bases at J, with 20 bases between. As DNA, the CDR3 is TGTGCCAGCAGCCTCGCGGGGTGGCCTGAGAAAAAACTGTTTTTT. Translating it yields CASSLAGWPEKKLFF.

This clonotype was recorded many times. The V gene is TRBV25-1, the J gene TRBJ2-7; 8 nucleotides agree with TRBD2. The CDR3 covers 14 residues. V trimming: 4 bases; J trimming: 2 bases; junction bases outside the gene matches: 4. The germline gives CDR1 MGHDK, CDR2 SYGVNS. The CDR3 protein is CASSGSGKAYEQYF. The CDR3 DNA follows: TGTGCCAGCAGTGGTAGCGGGAAGGCCTACGAGCAGTACTTC.

This clonotype was picked up many times. The chain uses TRBV9 and TRBJ2-3, with 12 bases identical to TRBD2. With 5 bases clipped from V and 4 bases from J, the junction kept 5 bases outside the gene matches. Per germline, CDR1 SGDLS and CDR2 YYNGEE. The CDR3 is made up of 15 amino acids. The CDR3 protein is CASRATSGSPDTQYF. DNA of the CDR3: TGTGCCAGCAGAGCGACTAGCGGGAGTCCAGATACGCAGTATTTT. The variable domain in full, with the rest retrieved from reference TRBV9 and TRBJ2-3, is DSGVTQTPKHLITATGQRVTLRCSPRSGDLSVYWYQQSLDQGLQFLIQYYNGEERAKGNILERFSAQQFPDLHSELNLSSLELGDSALYFCASRATSGSPDTQYFGPGTRLTVL.

Remarks on this clonotype: The junction differs from germline at one of its ends, possibly a read error. V is TRBV28 and J is TRBJ2-2; 9 bases fit TRBD2. The CDR3 has 15 residues. Germline loops: CDR1 MDHEN, CDR2 SYDVKM. The CDR3 spells CASSQLAGNTGELFF. DNA for the CDR3: TGTGCCAGCAGCCAGCTAGCGGGAAACACCGGGGAGCTGTTCTTT.

This clonotype occurred many times. The chain uses TRBV11-2 and TRBJ2-1; 9 bases line up with TRBD2. This CDR3 contains 17 residues. Germline values: CDR1 SGHAT, CDR2 FQNNGV. V gave up 6 bases and J gave up 7 bases; unmatched junction bases: 16. In DNA, the CDR3 is TGTGCCAGCAGTCCTAACATCGGGCTAGCGGGAAGGAATGAGCAGTTCTTC. Translated: CASSPNIGLAGRNEQFF.

CDR3 bases: TGCAGCGTTTGCTATAGTCCTAGCACAGATACGCAGTATTTT. Translating it yields CSVCYSPSTDTQYF. This rearrangement joins TRBV29-1 to TRBJ2-3; D gene ambiguous. The germline V and J ends were trimmed by 5 bases and 0 bases, with 12 bases remaining between them. Germline V gives CDR1 SQVTM, CDR2 ANQGSEA. CDR3 length: 14 residues.